This is a list of T cell receptor beta chains from one sample in a study of vaccination and CD4 T cells after COVID-19. TCRdb used MiXCR to reprocess the PCR reads, holding one entry per CDR3 protein. This table holds some 25,000 distinct CDR3 sequences, around two thirds found once. These receptors' antigens are unknown. Sequenced sample: CD4+ T cells from blood, cultured in vitro. Receptors originate from a human donor who had recovered from COVID-19. Each CDR3 is given with its conserved first and last residue. A D gene is named only where the DNA matches it firmly. Size tells how often a clone was seen (once, few, many) or the class of an expanded clone, and some rows leave it out.

d_gene,j_gene,v_gene,abundance,CDR3aa,CDR3nt
TRBD1,TRBJ2-5,TRBV6-2/TRBV6-3,few,CASSYSGTGVETQYF,TGTGCCAGCAGTTACTCGGGGACAGGGGTAGAGACCCAGTACTTC
TRBD2,TRBJ2-2,TRBV6-2/TRBV6-3,.,CASRGASGSVSGTGELFF,TGTGCCAGCAGAGGCGCTAGCGGGAGTGTTAGTGGCACCGGGGAGCTGTTTTTT
TRBD2,TRBJ2-5,TRBV5-4,.,CASSLTSGAPGETQYF,TGTGCCAGCAGCTTGACTAGCGGGGCCCCAGGGGAGACCCAGTACTTC
.,TRBJ2-7,TRBV7-6,.,CASSRDRLMEQYF,TGTGCCAGCAGCCGTGACAGACTAATGGAGCAGTACTTC
TRBD2,TRBJ2-1,TRBV24-1,once,CATSGTLGTSGRGRNIGNEQFF,TGTGCCACCAGTGGAACCTTAGGGACTAGCGGGAGAGGTCGAAATATTGGTAATGAGCAGTTCTTC
.,TRBJ1-6,TRBV19,.,CASSTVTGESPLHF,TGTGCCAGTAGTACCGTCACGGGCGAGTCACCCCTCCACTTT
TRBD2,TRBJ2-3,TRBV6-2/TRBV6-3,.,CASSYSLAGISARQYF,TGTGCCAGCAGTTACTCACTAGCGGGTATTTCGGCCCGGCAGTATTTT
.,TRBJ1-5,TRBV24-1,few,CATSDRDGENQPQHF,TGTGCCACCAGTGACAGGGATGGGGAAAATCAGCCCCAGCATTTT
TRBD2,TRBJ2-2,TRBV15,.,CATSRDISSGGTGELFF,TGTGCCACCAGCAGAGATATCTCATCGGGGGGGACCGGGGAGCTGTTTTTT
.,TRBJ1-2,TRBV24-1,.,CATSDLKGVGYTF,TGTGCCACCAGTGACTTAAAAGGGGTTGGCTACACCTTC
.,TRBJ1-2,TRBV7-2,.,CASSLASPYGYTF,TGTGCCAGCAGCTTAGCCAGTCCCTATGGCTACACCTTC
TRBD1,TRBJ2-7,TRBV20-1,.,CSERSLGTVPYEQYF,TGCAGTGAACGAAGTTTGGGGACAGTTCCCTACGAGCAGTACTTC
.,TRBJ1-5,TRBV21-1,.,CASRGQGICQPQHF,TGTGCCAGCAGGGGACAGGGGATCTGTCAGCCCCAGCATTTT
.,TRBJ1-2,TRBV24-1,few,CATSEGVSYGYTF,TGTGCCACCAGTGAGGGGGTGTCCTATGGCTACACCTTC